This T cell receptor (beta chain) is from a study of T cell repertoires in cytomegalovirus infection. TCRdb re-derived calls from the reads in MiXCR, one entry per CDR3 protein. The sample has roughly 280,000 distinct CDR3 sequences; roughly an eighth are singletons. On this clonotype itself: Its antigen remains unidentified.

Findings and limits, study-wide: Ex vivo, HLA-C-restricted CMV-specific TCR beta clonotypes prevailed over the rest of the response. Public TCR beta family frequency separated CMV-and-HLA carriers, including in an independent cohort.

V was shortened by 2 bases and J by 7 bases, with 13 bases between the two germline ends. This CDR3 spans 15 amino acids. Germline CDR1 SGHKS, CDR2 YYEKEE (reference sequence). Sequencing was done on a sample of PBMCs. This receptor was obtained from a human donor in good health (CMV status not recorded). Some clones in this sample may be carry-over from other donors' samples. This sequence joins TRBV5-5 and TRBJ1-6; possibly TRBD1 for D (5 bases). In nucleotides, the CDR3 is TGTGCCAGCAGCTTCATCGCAGGGATAAATTCACCCCTCCACTTT. Translation: CASSFIAGINSPLHF.